The entry below gives a single TCR beta chain sequence along with its context. Its antigen is currently not known. Base qualities are not recorded, but no much larger clone differs from it by a single base. The library was generated by the immunoSEQ multiplex PCR assay. As for how the authors treated the data: To diagnose cytomegalovirus status from the catalog of TCR beta chain sequences, a statistical classification framework was built. This immuneACCESS table, as held by TCRdb, lists in-frame sequences with V and J called but not all clones. Of the missing ones, under half trace to an unresolved V gene in checked studies; the others have no known cause. D and trimming come from the DNA, and the V and J calls and clone size come from that table. For this sample the table gives some 150,000 clones, of which roughly 87% were detected only once. The biggest ten clones account for about 10% of the sample.

Donors formed part of the validation cohort, which comprised over a hundred subjects and was distinct from the first cohort of under 850 subjects. At the junction V is shortened by 6 bases and J by 0 bases, with 15 bases in between. The germline V gene (reference sequence) specifies LNHDA as CDR1 and SQIVND as CDR2. Taken from cysteine to phenylalanine, the CDR3 has 15 residues. Only the CDR3 portion is preserved as DNA: 45 bases, with reading frame beginning at the first base. These data are taken from a study of cytomegalovirus exposure and HLA in healthy donors (dated by TCRdb to 2016 to 2017). The study in broad terms: The 500 to 800 repertoires of the first cohort and the roughly 120 validation repertoires were produced on the same platform, according to a later analysis. The study was designed to test whether signatures of past pathogen exposure could be identified by cataloging public T cell receptors. A separate validation cohort of 90 to 150 different subjects was used in addition to the approximately 610-subject first cohort. To predict cytomegalovirus infection status, the study combined high-throughput TCR immunosequencing, statistical association of individual TCRs with disease status, and machine learning. What the authors observed across the whole study: According to the authors, the approach could potentially be generalized to other disease states and immunological phenotypes. Of the cluster scores, 90% to 95% were above 0 in a later analysis, which found that TCRs clustered in the first cohort also tended to co-occur in the 120 validation repertoires. Three of the identified cytomegalovirus-associated TCR beta chains were confirmed in vitro to be specific for cytomegalovirus antigens. Most TCR sequences were seen in very few donors, while some public TCRs were found in many individuals. The study listed 150 to 200 TCR beta chains as associated with cytomegalovirus. Cytomegalovirus status was reported to be diagnosed by the classifier with high specificity and sensitivity in both the original and validation cohorts. All 130 or so repertoires were used to score co-occurrence in the validation cohort in a later analysis, because that analysis had no HLA typing for the cohort.

Sequenced sample: PBMCs. The chain is assembled from TRBV19 and TRBJ2-7; the D segment could be TRBD2, given 6 matching bases. This receptor was identified in a young woman in good health and CMV-seropositive. The bases read TGTGCCAGTAGAGGTCGGGACTCGTCCTCCTACGAGCAGTACTTC. Translated, it reads CASRGRDSSSYEQYF.